What follows describes a single T cell receptor (beta chain). What it recognizes is unknown. The source of the sample is a study of shared clonotypes between healthy human individuals. Overall study findings and caveats: Larger richness was generally estimated for naive than memory subsets. The study sampled only blood, and tissue repertoires likely differ.

For each subset, genomic DNA was distributed in equal portions over several immunoSEQ plates. Per the study methods: Owing to the provision of junction-only sequences devoid of quality scores by immunoSEQ, filtering differed. Some clones are missing from TCRdb's copy, which holds only in-frame ones; the method was immunoSEQ multiplex PCR. That table supplies the V and J calls and clone size; D and trimming were determined from the DNA. The data show approximately 1,500,000 clones, roughly 96% seen once. The length of the CDR3 is 15 residues. Losses at the gene ends were 4 bases for V and 5 bases for J; bases not matched to a gene: 6. Germline-derived CDR1 and CDR2 are SGHRS and YFSETQ.

The chain joins TRBV5-1 to TRBJ2-7; TRBD2 aligns across 13 bases. Specimen: naive CD4+ T cells sorted from blood. Sample subset: CD45RA+ positively selected. The TCR comes from a man younger than 45 in good health. The CDR3 spells CASSQGLAGIDEQYF. The CDR3 nucleotides are TGCGCCAGCAGCCAGGGACTAGCGGGAATCGACGAGCAGTACTTC.